The 5 T cell receptor beta chains presented below share a single source sample, sequenced in a study of cytomegalovirus exposure and HLA in healthy donors. PCR was performed using 60 Vbeta and 13 Jbeta primers. Clones were read by immunoSEQ multiplex PCR, and TCRdb kept only the in-frame ones, dropping some. The table has 170,000 or so clones, about 88% seen once. The sequenced material came from PBMCs. Source of these receptors: a young woman in good health and CMV-seronegative.

The rearrangement uses TRBV5-1 and TRBJ2-1; D call uncertain. Trimming took off 0 bases at V and 2 bases at J, with 9 bases between the two ends. Germline CDR1 is SGHRS and CDR2 is YFSETQ. This CDR3 comprises 15 residues. CDR3 sequence: CASSLVQATYNEQFF. CDR3 coding DNA: TGCGCCAGCAGCTTGGTTCAGGCTACCTACAATGAGCAGTTCTTC.

The genes are TRBV19 and TRBJ1-1, with 10 bases aligning to TRBD1. With V trimmed by 1 base and J by 5 bases, 4 bases remained unmatched. The CDR3 covers 15 residues. Per the germline V gene, CDR1 is LNHDA and CDR2 is SQIVND (reference sequence). As DNA, the CDR3 is TGTGCCAGTAGTATAGGGGACAGGGGTAGGACTGAAGCTTTCTTT. Its protein is CASSIGDRGRTEAFF. Together with reference TRBV19 and TRBJ1-1, the CDR3 gives the full variable domain: DGGITQSPKYLFRKEGQNVTLSCEQNLNHDAMYWYRQDPGQGLRLIYYSQIVNDFQKGDIAEGYSVSREKKESFPLTVTSAQKNPTAFYLCASSIGDRGRTEAFFGQGTRLTVV.

This chain links TRBV20-1 with TRBJ1-2; no firm D call. CDR3 length equals 11 residues. The ends were cut back, 8 bases at V and 4 bases at J, with 11 bases in the middle. The germline CDR1 and CDR2 sequences are DFQATT and SNEGSKA (reference sequence). The CDR3 nucleotides are TGCAGTACGCAGGATACCTATGGCTACACCTTC. Translating gives CSTQDTYGYTF.

The genes are TRBV5-1 and TRBJ1-1; 7 bases line up with TRBD1. The germline CDR1 and CDR2 sequences are SGHRS and YFSETQ. CDR3 length equals 16 residues. Unmatched junction bases numbered 8, after V lost 2 bases and J lost 1 base. CDR3 DNA: TGCGCCAGCAGCTTAGAGGGGGCGGGCAGGAACACTGAAGCTTTCTTT. Translation gives CASSLEGAGRNTEAFF.

Only a few counts were recorded for this clone. J is TRBJ1-4 and V is TRBV2; D unresolved. CDR3 length equals 15 residues. CDR1 SNHLY and CDR2 FYNNEI come from the germline V gene. V was pared by 3 bases and J by 3 bases, with 11 bases between. The CDR3 nucleotides are TGTGCCAGCAGTGAGTCCCGGAGGGCTAATGAAAAACTGTTTTTT. It is translated as CASSESRRANEKLFF. The entire variable domain, with the rest obtained from reference TRBV2 and TRBJ1-4, is as follows: EPEVTQTPSHQVTQMGQEVILRCVPISNHLYFYWYRQILGQKVEFLVSFYNNEISEKSEIFDDQFSVERPDGSNFTLKIRSTKLEDSAMYFCASSESRRANEKLFFGSGTQLSVL.